Detailed here is one T cell receptor beta chain. Its target is unknown. This sample stems from a study of OX40 agonist ivuxolimab in advanced cancers. In the study overall: Previous treatment with anti-PD-1, anti-PD-L1 or anti-CTLA-4 therapy was allowed; approximately 40% had received some. Study-level findings and limits: Antigen specificity of clonally expanded peripheral T cells was not established.

TCRdb's table, derived via immunoSEQ multiplex PCR, lists solely in-frame clones and lacks some. Of roughly 80,000 clones detected, 65% to 90% appear once; the ten largest clones hold 0.5% to 0.7%. The V end was cut by 2 bases, the J end by 4 bases, with 15 bases between. The CDR3 runs 15 residues. Germline values: CDR1 SGHNT, CDR2 YYREEE (reference sequence). This chain joins TRBV5-4 and TRBJ2-5; D tentatively reads TRBD1 or TRBD2 (5 bases each). The TCR sequence derives from an adult with an advanced solid tumor such as melanoma, head and neck, liver or kidney cancer. Sequencing was performed on CD4+ or CD8+ T cells sorted from blood, taken in a trial of the OX40 agonist ivuxolimab. The CDR3 DNA reads TGTGCCAGCAGCTTAATCCTGGGGACGGGAGAGACCCAGTACTTC. Translated, it gives CASSLILGTGETQYF.